The TCR beta chain described here comes from a study of human T cells and chemical hapten exposure. Turning to the study itself: How much TCR each sample yielded varied, mostly because pooled library volumes differed slightly.

The time point denotes: patch test 1, 2 weeks after DPC sensitization. Specified treatment: therapeutic diphenylcyclopropenone sensitization with weekly scalp DPC. This clonotype appeared many times. Each CDR3 protein gets one entry after TCRdb re-called the RACE reads with MiXCR. The sample has approximately 80,000 distinct CDR3 sequences, roughly 7.1% seen once. Germline V CDR1 and CDR2: MDHEN, SYDVKM. V lost 1 base to trimming and J lost 0 bases, with 20 bases between them. The CDR3 sequence is 19 residues long. The V and J genes are TRBV28 and TRBJ2-3; D gene uncertain. This receptor was taken from a woman aged 30 to 39 with alopecia areata. Some clones in this sample may be carry-over from other donors' samples. The material was whole blood, obtained in connection with sensitization to the hapten diphenylcyclopropenone (DPC). This chain's CDR3 is CASSLLIRVGIHSTDTQYF. The CDR3 nucleotides read TGTGCCAGCAGTTTATTGATTCGCGTGGGGATACATAGCACAGATACGCAGTATTTT.